A selection of T cell receptor beta chains follows, all from one sample in a study of molecular identifiers for immune sequencing clone quantification. TCRdb called the PCR reads again in MiXCR, with one record for every CDR3 protein. The sample has under 650,000 distinct CDR3 sequences; less than 20% are singletons. Sample: naive CD8+ T cells from blood, with Jurkat cell RNA spiked in. The receptors here all came from a human donor in good health. Some libraries in this study had Jurkat cell RNA spiked in. Both conserved end residues are part of each CDR3. A D gene is named only where the DNA matches it firmly. Expanded clones get a size class; other rows say once, few or many, or leave the size out.

CDR3aa: CASSSLGQGQEQFF
CDR3nt: TGTGCCAGCAGCTCCCTCGGACAGGGACAGGAGCAGTTCTTC
len: 14
j_gene: TRBJ2-1
abundance: NA
v_gene: TRBV7-6
d_gene: TRBD1

CDR3aa: CASSLGSAISYEQYF
CDR3nt: TGTGCCAGCAGTTTAGGCTCGGCGATCTCCTACGAGCAGTACTTC
len: 15
j_gene: TRBJ2-7
abundance: NA
v_gene: TRBV12-3/TRBV12-4
d_gene: NA

CDR3aa: CASSWLGQGRNEKLFF
CDR3nt: TGTGCCAGCAGCTGGCTCGGACAGGGCCGAAATGAAAAACTGTTTTTT
len: 16
j_gene: TRBJ1-4
abundance: many
v_gene: TRBV11-2
d_gene: TRBD1

CDR3aa: CSAMKPDYYEQYF
CDR3nt: TGCAGTGCTATGAAGCCGGACTACTACGAGCAGTACTTC
len: 13
j_gene: TRBJ2-7
abundance: many
v_gene: TRBV20-1
d_gene: NA

CDR3aa: CASSFSVGQGVGYTF
CDR3nt: TGTGCCAGCAGCTTTTCGGTCGGACAGGGCGTTGGCTACACCTTC
len: 15
j_gene: TRBJ1-2
abundance: many
v_gene: TRBV7-9
d_gene: TRBD1

CDR3aa: CATSPGLHEQFF
CDR3nt: TGTGCCACCAGCCCGGGCTTACATGAGCAGTTCTTC
len: 12
j_gene: TRBJ2-1
abundance: many
v_gene: TRBV24-1
d_gene: NA

CDR3aa: CAWSVSWQKHTDTQYF
CDR3nt: TGTGCCTGGAGTGTAAGTTGGCAGAAACACACAGATACGCAGTATTTT
len: 16
j_gene: TRBJ2-3
abundance: NA
v_gene: TRBV30
d_gene: NA

CDR3aa: CASSYEQGSWEQYF
CDR3nt: TGTGCCAGCAGTTACGAACAGGGGAGTTGGGAGCAGTACTTC
len: 14
j_gene: TRBJ2-7
abundance: many
v_gene: TRBV6-5
d_gene: TRBD1

CDR3aa: CASSSSTSGRAVQETQYF
CDR3nt: TGTGCCAGCAGTTCGTCGACTAGCGGGAGGGCCGTCCAAGAGACCCAGTACTTC
len: 18
j_gene: TRBJ2-5
abundance: few
v_gene: TRBV12-3/TRBV12-4
d_gene: TRBD2

CDR3aa: CASSALGVGGTDTQYF
CDR3nt: TGTGCCAGCAGTGCATTGGGAGTAGGAGGCACAGATACGCAGTATTTT
len: 16
j_gene: TRBJ2-3
abundance: few
v_gene: TRBV27
d_gene: NA

CDR3aa: CASNGQGAYEQYF
CDR3nt: TGTGCCAGCAACGGGCAGGGGGCCTACGAGCAGTACTTC
len: 13
j_gene: TRBJ2-7
abundance: NA
v_gene: TRBV5-6
d_gene: TRBD1

CDR3aa: CASRPQSFGSYSNQPQHF
CDR3nt: TGTGCCAGCAGGCCCCAGAGTTTTGGGTCGTATAGCAATCAGCCCCAGCATTTT
len: 18
j_gene: TRBJ1-5
abundance: many
v_gene: TRBV27
d_gene: NA

CDR3aa: CASSIPGPNTEAFF
CDR3nt: TGTGCCAGTAGTATTCCGGGGCCGAACACTGAAGCTTTCTTT
len: 14
j_gene: TRBJ1-1
abundance: many
v_gene: TRBV19
d_gene: NA

CDR3aa: CASSTSSTGGLGGYTF
CDR3nt: TGTGCCAGTAGTACAAGCTCCACAGGGGGCCTGGGTGGCTACACCTTC
len: 16
j_gene: TRBJ1-2
abundance: NA
v_gene: TRBV19
d_gene: TRBD1

CDR3aa: CASSQDGPDTGYNEQFF
CDR3nt: TGTGCCAGCAGCCAAGATGGGCCGGACACGGGCTACAATGAGCAGTTCTTC
len: 17
j_gene: TRBJ2-1
abundance: few
v_gene: TRBV3-1
d_gene: NA

CDR3aa: CASSYFDSGTQYF
CDR3nt: TGTGCCAGCAGTTACTTTGACTCGGGGACCCAGTACTTC
len: 13
j_gene: TRBJ2-5
abundance: few
v_gene: TRBV6-5
d_gene: NA

CDR3aa: CASTQGAYTEAFF
CDR3nt: TGTGCCAGTACCCAGGGGGCTTACACTGAAGCTTTCTTT
len: 13
j_gene: TRBJ1-1
abundance: many
v_gene: TRBV19
d_gene: TRBD1

CDR3aa: CAGSAGQGYEQYF
CDR3nt: TGTGCCGGCAGCGCAGGACAGGGCTACGAGCAGTACTTC
len: 13
j_gene: TRBJ2-7
abundance: few
v_gene: TRBV7-6
d_gene: TRBD1

CDR3aa: CASRRDGRNEKLFF
CDR3nt: TGCGCCAGCAGACGGGACGGACGAAATGAAAAACTGTTTTTT
len: 14
j_gene: TRBJ1-4
abundance: many
v_gene: TRBV5-1
d_gene: NA

CDR3aa: CASSEFLGEDVADTQYF
CDR3nt: TGTGCCAGCAGTGAGTTTTTGGGGGAGGATGTGGCAGATACGCAGTATTTT
len: 17
j_gene: TRBJ2-3
abundance: many
v_gene: TRBV6-1
d_gene: NA

CDR3aa: CASSLGGDGYTF
CDR3nt: TGTGCCAGCAGTCTAGGGGGGGACGGCTACACCTTC
len: 12
j_gene: TRBJ1-2
abundance: many
v_gene: TRBV6-5
d_gene: NA

CDR3aa: CSSSGVADTQYF
CDR3nt: TGCAGCTCCTCGGGAGTTGCTGATACGCAGTATTTT
len: 12
j_gene: TRBJ2-3
abundance: many
v_gene: TRBV29-1
d_gene: NA

CDR3aa: CASSGTYFTDTQYF
CDR3nt: TGTGCCAGCAGCGGGACGTACTTCACAGATACGCAGTATTTT
len: 14
j_gene: TRBJ2-3
abundance: many
v_gene: TRBV12-3/TRBV12-4
d_gene: NA

CDR3aa: CASSYVQGAGELFF
CDR3nt: TGTGCCAGCAGTTACGTACAGGGGGCCGGGGAGCTGTTTTTT
len: 14
j_gene: TRBJ2-2
abundance: few
v_gene: TRBV6-5
d_gene: TRBD1

CDR3aa: CASSQDVMAGSYEQYF
CDR3nt: TGCGCCAGCAGCCAAGATGTTATGGCGGGTTCCTACGAGCAGTACTTC
len: 16
j_gene: TRBJ2-7
abundance: few
v_gene: TRBV4-3
d_gene: NA

CDR3aa: CASSVGQGNQPQHF
CDR3nt: TGTGCCAGCAGTGTGGGTCAGGGCAATCAGCCCCAGCATTTT
len: 14
j_gene: TRBJ1-5
abundance: many
v_gene: TRBV2
d_gene: NA

CDR3aa: CASSYDRGTGNTIYF
CDR3nt: TGCGCCAGCAGCTACGACAGGGGAACGGGAAACACCATATATTTT
len: 15
j_gene: TRBJ1-3
abundance: many
v_gene: TRBV4-3
d_gene: TRBD1

CDR3aa: CAWEGRTKNIQYF
CDR3nt: TGTGCCTGGGAAGGGAGAACCAAAAACATTCAGTACTTC
len: 13
j_gene: TRBJ2-4
abundance: NA
v_gene: TRBV30
d_gene: NA

CDR3aa: CASSLEGGRDTQYF
CDR3nt: TGTGCCAGCAGCTTGGAGGGTGGAAGAGATACGCAGTATTTT
len: 14
j_gene: TRBJ2-3
abundance: many
v_gene: TRBV7-9
d_gene: NA

CDR3aa: CASSFVPGQLSYEQYF
CDR3nt: TGTGCCAGCAGCTTTGTGCCCGGACAGCTCTCCTACGAGCAGTACTTC
len: 16
j_gene: TRBJ2-7
abundance: many
v_gene: TRBV28
d_gene: NA

CDR3aa: CASSSQGYSNQPQHF
CDR3nt: TGTGCCAGCAGTTCACAGGGTTATAGCAATCAGCCCCAGCATTTT
len: 15
j_gene: TRBJ1-5
abundance: many
v_gene: TRBV7-2
d_gene: NA

CDR3aa: CAISESSLPPYEQYF
CDR3nt: TGTGCCATCAGTGAGTCTAGTTTGCCCCCCTACGAGCAGTACTTC
len: 15
j_gene: TRBJ2-7
abundance: many
v_gene: TRBV10-3
d_gene: NA

CDR3aa: CASSQERGSYDSPLHF
CDR3nt: TGCGCCAGCAGCCAAGAGAGGGGAAGTTACGATTCACCCCTCCACTTT
len: 16
j_gene: TRBJ1-6
abundance: many
v_gene: TRBV4-3
d_gene: NA

CDR3aa: CASSPKNDRTYEQYF
CDR3nt: TGCGCCAGCAGCCCCAAGAACGACAGGACCTACGAGCAGTACTTC
len: 15
j_gene: TRBJ2-7
abundance: few
v_gene: TRBV4-1
d_gene: NA

CDR3aa: CSAGQSNTGELFF
CDR3nt: TGCAGTGCCGGACAGTCGAACACCGGGGAGCTGTTTTTT
len: 13
j_gene: TRBJ2-2
abundance: NA
v_gene: TRBV20-1
d_gene: NA

CDR3aa: CASSQGFQTTGVQYF
CDR3nt: TGCGCCAGCAGCCAAGGATTCCAGACTACGGGGGTGCAGTACTTC
len: 15
j_gene: TRBJ2-7
abundance: many
v_gene: TRBV4-3
d_gene: NA

CDR3aa: CASSSPAGNTEAFF
CDR3nt: TGTGCCAGCAGCTCCCCGGCAGGGAACACTGAAGCTTTCTTT
len: 14
j_gene: TRBJ1-1
abundance: few
v_gene: TRBV7-2
d_gene: NA

CDR3aa: CASRDGLADTYERYF
CDR3nt: TGTGCCAGCAGGGACGGACTAGCGGATACCTACGAGCGGTACTTC
len: 15
j_gene: TRBJ2-7
abundance: once
v_gene: TRBV2
d_gene: TRBD2

CDR3aa: CASSPGQVNTEELFF
CDR3nt: TGTGCCAGCAGCCCGGGACAAGTGAACACCGAGGAGCTGTTTTTT
len: 15
j_gene: TRBJ2-2
abundance: NA
v_gene: TRBV5-6
d_gene: NA

CDR3aa: CASSPGHFSTDTQYF
CDR3nt: TGTGCCAGCAGCCCAGGGCACTTTTCCACAGATACGCAGTATTTT
len: 15
j_gene: TRBJ2-3
abundance: many
v_gene: TRBV7-9
d_gene: NA

CDR3aa: CASSQDWVGGTGYNEQFF
CDR3nt: TGCGCCAGCAGCCAAGATTGGGTCGGCGGAACGGGGTACAATGAGCAGTTCTTC
len: 18
j_gene: TRBJ2-1
abundance: many
v_gene: TRBV4-3
d_gene: NA

CDR3aa: CATSEGTGELVF
CDR3nt: TGTGCCACCAGTGAGGGTACCGGGGAGCTGGTTTTT
len: 12
j_gene: TRBJ2-2
abundance: NA
v_gene: TRBV24-1
d_gene: NA

CDR3aa: CASSLGTTRYEQYF
CDR3nt: TGTGCCAGCAGCCTTGGGACCACCCGTTACGAGCAGTACTTC
len: 14
j_gene: TRBJ2-7
abundance: many
v_gene: TRBV3-1
d_gene: NA

CDR3aa: CAGSQVGGTNYGYTF
CDR3nt: TGCGCCGGCAGCCAAGTGGGGGGCACTAACTATGGCTACACCTTC
len: 15
j_gene: TRBJ1-2
abundance: once
v_gene: TRBV4-1
d_gene: NA

CDR3aa: CSVGDSLNTEAFF
CDR3nt: TGCAGCGTTGGGGACAGCTTGAACACTGAAGCTTTCTTT
len: 13
j_gene: TRBJ1-1
abundance: many
v_gene: TRBV29-1
d_gene: TRBD1

CDR3aa: CASSYSRLDPEQYF
CDR3nt: TGTGCCAGCAGTTACTCGAGGCTAGATCCCGAGCAGTACTTC
len: 14
j_gene: TRBJ2-7
abundance: NA
v_gene: TRBV6-5
d_gene: NA

CDR3aa: CASSYTGVRTEAFF
CDR3nt: TGTGCCAGCAGTTACACAGGAGTGCGCACTGAAGCTTTCTTT
len: 14
j_gene: TRBJ1-1
abundance: many
v_gene: TRBV6-5
d_gene: NA

CDR3aa: CSVVDRATYEQYF
CDR3nt: TGCAGCGTTGTCGACAGGGCCACCTACGAGCAGTACTTC
len: 13
j_gene: TRBJ2-7
abundance: many
v_gene: TRBV29-1
d_gene: TRBD1

CDR3aa: CASSLGRLTGGHSWNTQYF
CDR3nt: TGTGCCAGCAGCTTAGGGCGCTTGACCGGGGGCCATAGTTGGAATACGCAGTATTTT
len: 19
j_gene: TRBJ2-3
abundance: many
v_gene: TRBV7-8
d_gene: NA

CDR3aa: CASSQVSNLEQYF
CDR3nt: TGTGCCAGCAGCCAAGTGAGCAACCTCGAGCAGTACTTC
len: 13
j_gene: TRBJ2-7
abundance: few
v_gene: TRBV14
d_gene: NA

CDR3aa: CASSFEGGAFF
CDR3nt: TGTGCCAGCAGCTTCGAGGGTGGCGCTTTCTTT
len: 11
j_gene: TRBJ1-1
abundance: many
v_gene: TRBV7-9
d_gene: NA

CDR3aa: CASSEESSLEKLFF
CDR3nt: TGTGCCAGCAGTGAAGAGTCGTCCCTCGAAAAACTGTTTTTT
len: 14
j_gene: TRBJ1-4
abundance: many
v_gene: TRBV12-3/TRBV12-4
d_gene: NA

CDR3aa: CAWSLPGSGELFF
CDR3nt: TGTGCCTGGAGCCTACCGGGATCCGGGGAGCTGTTTTTT
len: 13
j_gene: TRBJ2-2
abundance: many
v_gene: TRBV30
d_gene: NA

CDR3aa: CASSPDKGLAGWVGTDTQYF
CDR3nt: TGTGCCAGCAGCCCAGACAAGGGACTAGCGGGATGGGTCGGCACAGATACGCAGTATTTT
len: 20
j_gene: TRBJ2-3
abundance: NA
v_gene: TRBV13
d_gene: TRBD2